The 18 T cell receptor beta chains in this list originate from one sample, sequenced in a study of beta chain features in type 1 diabetes. Reverse transcribing all isolated RNA meant expressed TCRB transcripts were sequenced. Here immunoSEQ multiplex PCR was the method, and the copy in TCRdb shows in-frame clones only, minus some. The sample has over 500,000 clones, around 15% seen once. Specimen: naive CD4+ T cells from blood. The receptors here all came from a man between 18 and 35 years old in good health.

This clone was seen only a few times. The identical CDR3 is also encoded by other nucleotide sequences in the sample. This chain connects TRBV6-5 to TRBJ1-1, with 7 bases that match TRBD1. The V gene's germline CDR1 is MNHEY and CDR2 SVGAGI. With V trimmed by 2 bases and J by 1 base, 1 base remained unmatched. The CDR3 loop spans 14 amino acids. The CDR3 region is CASSYRDRNTEAFF. The CDR3 DNA sequence: TGTGCCAGCAGTTACCGGGACAGGAACACTGAAGCTTTCTTT.

V and J are TRBV27 and TRBJ1-2; D perhaps matches TRBD1 (5 bases). The germline V and J ends were trimmed by 2 bases and 6 bases, with 10 bases remaining between them. The CDR3 has 13 residues. Per germline, CDR1 MNHEY and CDR2 SMNVEV (reference sequence). The CDR3 region is CASSLGGMDGYTF. CDR3 nucleotide sequence: TGTGCCAGCAGTTTAGGGGGGATGGATGGCTACACCTTC.

The chain is built from TRBV7-3 and TRBJ2-1; D is uncertain. Germline V CDR1 and CDR2: SGHTA, FQGTGA. Trimming removed 3 bases at V and 3 bases at J, with 12 bases between. This CDR3 region has 15 residues. CDR3 coding DNA: TGTGCCAGCAGCTTGACCAGGTCCGACTACAATGAGCAGTTCTTC. Translated, it gives CASSLTRSDYNEQFF.

This clone appeared a few times. The rearrangement links TRBV15 to TRBJ1-1; D may be TRBD1 (6 bases). The germline V gene encodes CDR1 LNHNV and CDR2 YYDKDF (reference sequence). The CDR3 consists of 16 residues. Trimming left V 0 bases short and J 0 bases short, with 11 bases between. CDR3 in amino acids: CATSRDGGGMNTEAFF. In DNA form, the CDR3 reads TGTGCCACCAGCAGAGATGGGGGGGGCATGAACACTGAAGCTTTCTTT.

This rearrangement joins TRBV7-3 to TRBJ1-2, with 7 bases aligning to TRBD1. The CDR3 length is 13 residues. Germline values: CDR1 SGHTA, CDR2 FQGTGA. V gave up 6 bases and J gave up 6 bases; unmatched junction bases: 7. The CDR3 sequence: CASSSQGGHGYTF. The CDR3 DNA reads as TGTGCCAGCAGTTCTCAGGGGGGCCATGGCTACACCTTC. The variable domain in full, completed from reference TRBV7-3 and TRBJ1-2, reads GAGVSQTPSNKVTEKGKYVELRCDPISGHTALYWYRQSLGQGPEFLIYFQGTGAADDSGLPNDRFFAVRPEGSVSTLKIQRTERGDSAVYLCASSSQGGHGYTFGSGTRLTVV.

The rearrangement links TRBV2 to TRBJ1-2; tentatively, D is TRBD1 (6 bases). The CDR3 runs 13 residues. Germline V gives CDR1 SNHLY, CDR2 FYNNEI. V was shortened by 6 bases and J by 6 bases, with 14 bases between the two germline ends. CDR3 in amino acids: CASRGQLINGYTF. The CDR3 coding sequence is TGTGCCAGCAGAGGACAGCTAATTAATGGCTACACCTTC.

This clone was recorded a few times. The chain has TRBV5-6 and TRBJ1-4; D remains unclear. V lost 0 bases to trimming and J lost 5 bases, with 11 bases between them. This CDR3 is 15 amino acids long. Germline-derived CDR1 and CDR2 are SGHDT and YYEEEE. The CDR3 reads CASSLGAISNEKLFF. The CDR3 DNA reads as TGTGCCAGCAGCTTGGGGGCCATATCCAATGAAAAACTGTTTTTT.

V usage is TRBV18 and J usage is TRBJ2-5; D is unclear. Germline CDR1 and CDR2: KGHSH and LQKENI. V lost 3 bases to trimming and J lost 6 bases, with 29 bases between them. CDR3 length equals 19 residues. CDR3 residues: CASSPPFSVYYTVVKTQYF. As DNA, the CDR3 is TGTGCCAGCTCACCTCCTTTCTCGGTCTACTACACGGTGGTCAAGACCCAGTACTTC.

This clone was detected only a few times. This chain links TRBV11-1 with TRBJ1-1; D not resolved. Per germline, CDR1 SGHAT and CDR2 FQDESV (reference sequence). The ends were cut back, 6 bases at V and 5 bases at J, with 10 bases in the middle. This CDR3 has 12 amino acids. CDR3 nucleotide sequence: TGTGCCAGCAGGGAACAATGGACTGAAGCTTTCTTT. Translating it yields CASREQWTEAFF.

With respect to this clone: This sample includes further DNA sequences coding for the same CDR3. The chain joins TRBV18 to TRBJ2-7; TRBD1 agrees at 9 bases. CDR1 KGHSH and CDR2 LQKENI come from the germline V gene. The CDR3 runs to 14 residues. V lost 6 bases to trimming and J lost 1 base; unmatched junction nucleotides: 4. The CDR3 DNA reads TGTGCCAGCTCCCCCGGGACAGGGTCCTACGAGCAGTACTTC. This sequence encodes CASSPGTGSYEQYF. Full variable domain (remainder filled in from reference TRBV18 and TRBJ2-7): NAGVMQNPRHLVRRRGQEARLRCSPMKGHSHVYWYRQLPEEGLKFMVYLQKENIIDESGMPKERFSAEFPKEGPSILRIQQVVRGDSAAYFCASSPGTGSYEQYFGPGTRLTVT.

The rearrangement uses TRBV4-3 and TRBJ2-2, with D perhaps matching TRBD1 (5 bases). V was cut by 6 bases and J by 1 base, with 9 bases left in between. Germline V gene sequence: CDR1 LGHNA, CDR2 YSLEER. There are 14 residues in the CDR3. CDR3 region: CASRIRENTGELFF. The DNA for the CDR3 is TGCGCCAGCAGAATCAGGGAGAACACCGGGGAGCTGTTTTTT.

Many counts were recorded for this clone. The chain combines TRBV7-2 with TRBJ2-4; D is undetermined. Germline V CDR1 and CDR2: SGHTA, FQGNSA. Trimming cost V 4 bases and J 0 bases, with 16 bases left between them. CDR3 length: 17 amino acids. CDR3 protein: CASSSPDGLRAKNIQYF. The CDR3 bases are TGTGCCAGCAGCTCCCCAGACGGGTTGAGAGCCAAAAACATTCAGTACTTC.

The chain combines TRBV30 with TRBJ1-1; D is ambiguous. Germline V gene lookup returns CDR1 GTSNPN and CDR2 SVGIG (reference sequence). Trimming stripped 0 bases from V and 4 bases from J, with 15 bases between. The CDR3 sequence is 15 residues long. This CDR3 reads CAWSVPRQWATEAFF. Written as DNA, the CDR3 is TGTGCCTGGAGTGTACCGCGGCAGTGGGCCACTGAAGCTTTCTTT.

This clone was observed a handful of times. The gene calls are TRBV7-2 and TRBJ2-1; TRBD2 agrees at 13 bases. Trimming cost V 5 bases and J 8 bases; bases outside gene matches: 6. The germline gives CDR1 SGHTA, CDR2 FQGNSA. This CDR3 is 15 amino acids long. CDR3: CASSQTSGGAYEQFF. The CDR3, as DNA: TGTGCCAGCAGCCAAACTAGCGGGGGGGCCTATGAGCAGTTCTTC.

The chain recombines TRBV10-3 with TRBJ1-1; 9 positions agree with TRBD1. V trimming: 4 bases; J trimming: 4 bases; junction bases outside the gene matches: 4. CDR1 is ENHRY and CDR2 is SYGVKD in the germline V gene. The CDR3 consists of 14 residues. DNA for the CDR3: TGTGCCATCAGTGGATTGACAGGGGGCACTGAAGCTTTCTTT. It is translated as CAISGLTGGTEAFF.

This clone has a handful of counts. CDR3 nucleotide sequence: TGCAGCGACCCCCGTGGGACAGGGGACAATGAGCAGTTCTTC. Translation: CSDPRGTGDNEQFF. The chain has TRBV29-1 and TRBJ2-1; 10 positions agree with TRBD1. The germline CDR1 and CDR2 sequences are SQVTM and ANQGSEA. CDR3 length: 14 residues. With 7 bases clipped from V and 5 bases from J, the junction kept 8 bases outside the gene matches.

This sequence joins TRBV9 and TRBJ2-5; 8 positions agree with TRBD2. There are 16 residues in the CDR3. CDR1 and CDR2 from the germline V gene are SGDLS and YYNGEE. V lost 0 bases to trimming and J lost 2 bases; unmatched junction nucleotides: 6. CDR3: CASSVAVAGTQETQYF. The CDR3 nucleotides are TGTGCCAGCAGCGTAGCGGTAGCGGGGACTCAAGAGACCCAGTACTTC.

This clone was counted between two and nine times. CDR3 region: CASSPRDRGRDTQYF. The DNA for the CDR3 is TGTGCCAGCAGCCCCCGGGACAGGGGGCGAGATACGCAGTATTTT. V gene TRBV7-2 combines with J gene TRBJ2-3, with 12 bases aligning to TRBD1. V lost 5 bases and J lost 5; bases outside the gene matches: 5. The CDR3 runs 15 residues. Looked up from germline, CDR1 is SGHTA and CDR2 is FQGNSA.